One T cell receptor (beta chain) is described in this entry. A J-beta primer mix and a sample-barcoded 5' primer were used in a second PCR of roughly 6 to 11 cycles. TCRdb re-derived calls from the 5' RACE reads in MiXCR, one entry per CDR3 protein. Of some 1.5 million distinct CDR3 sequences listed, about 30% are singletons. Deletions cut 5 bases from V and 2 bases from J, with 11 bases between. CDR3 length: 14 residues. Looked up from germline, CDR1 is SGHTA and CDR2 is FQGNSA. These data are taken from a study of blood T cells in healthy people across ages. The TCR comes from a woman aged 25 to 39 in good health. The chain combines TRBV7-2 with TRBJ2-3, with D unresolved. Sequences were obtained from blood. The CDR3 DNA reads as TGTGCCAGCAGCCGCCCTGCCCTCACAGATACGCAGTATTTT. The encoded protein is CASSRPALTDTQYF.